This entry lists 3 T cell receptor beta chains sequenced from one sample in a study of shared clonotypes between healthy human individuals. Sequencing was performed with immunoSEQ multiplex PCR; in TCRdb, only in-frame clones are kept and a portion is missing. This table has almost 750,000 clones, roughly 72% appearing once. The sample was memory CD4+ T cells sorted from blood. This sample's subset: CD45RA-negative fraction. The source of these receptors is a woman aged 25 to 45 in good health.

For the CDR3, the DNA is TGTGCCAGCGCCTCCGAGGACAGGGAGCAGTTCTTC. Its translation is CASASEDREQFF. The chain couples TRBV28 to TRBJ2-1; 7 positions agree with TRBD1. The CDR3 runs 12 residues. Germline loops: CDR1 MDHEN, CDR2 SYDVKM. V shed 8 bases, J shed 10 bases, and the junction held 8 bases outside the gene matches.

This sequence joins TRBV25-1 and TRBJ1-5, with 7 bases aligning to TRBD1. Germline CDR1 is MGHDK and CDR2 is SYGVNS. V lost 2 bases and J lost 6; bases outside the gene matches: 7. This CDR3 is 15 amino acids long. The CDR3 region is CASSEGQGGGQPQHF. CDR3 nucleotides: TGTGCCAGCAGTGAAGGACAAGGGGGCGGTCAGCCCCAGCATTTT.

The chain uses TRBV4-2 and TRBJ2-1; no clear D. With 0 bases removed from V and 4 bases from J, the gap between germline ends came to 13 bases. Looked up from germline, CDR1 is LGHNA and CDR2 is YNFKEQ. The CDR3 is 16 amino acids. CDR3 bases: TGTGCCAGCAGCCAAGAGAGGATAGCAGCATACAATGAGCAGTTCTTC. It codes for CASSQERIAAYNEQFF.